This T cell receptor beta chain was captured in a study of shared clonotypes between healthy human individuals. Study information: Each donor had three CD4 naive, three CD4 memory, two CD8 naive and one CD8 memory plate.

Notes on this clone: Its antigen is not known.

Per the germline V gene, CDR1 is SGHVS and CDR2 is FNYEAQ. The CDR3 is 14 residues long. Deletions cut 4 bases from V and 2 bases from J, with 8 bases between. Findings and limits, study-wide: Generation probabilities were higher for clonotypes shared across all four sorted-subset donors than for unshared ones. Though the depth was large, rarefaction showed that sorted-subset sequencing was incomplete.

The repertoire was sequenced with immunoSEQ multiplex PCR; TCRdb's copy has only in-frame clones and lacks some. The sample lists some 1 million clones, about three quarters seen once, with around 1.5% in the top ten. This TCR was recovered from a young man in good health. The specimen was memory CD4+ T cells sorted from blood. Regarding subset: CD45RA-negative fraction. This chain connects TRBV7-6 to TRBJ2-2; no clear D. CDR3 in amino acids: CASSSTDNTGELFF. CDR3 DNA: TGTGCCAGCAGCTCGACTGACAACACCGGGGAGCTGTTTTTT.